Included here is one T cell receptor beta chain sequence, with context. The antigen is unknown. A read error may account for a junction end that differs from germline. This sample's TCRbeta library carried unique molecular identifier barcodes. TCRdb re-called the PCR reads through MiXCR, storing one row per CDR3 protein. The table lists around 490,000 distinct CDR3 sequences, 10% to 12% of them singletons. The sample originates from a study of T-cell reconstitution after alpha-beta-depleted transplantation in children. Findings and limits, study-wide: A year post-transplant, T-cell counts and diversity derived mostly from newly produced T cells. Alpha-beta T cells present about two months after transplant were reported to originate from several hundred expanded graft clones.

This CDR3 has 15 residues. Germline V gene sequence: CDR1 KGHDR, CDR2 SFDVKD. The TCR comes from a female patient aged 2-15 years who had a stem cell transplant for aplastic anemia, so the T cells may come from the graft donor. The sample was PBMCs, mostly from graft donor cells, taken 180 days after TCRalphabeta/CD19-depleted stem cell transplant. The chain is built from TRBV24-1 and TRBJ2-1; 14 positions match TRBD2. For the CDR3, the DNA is TGTGCCACCAGTGAAGGGACTAGCGGGAGAATTGAGCATTTCTTC. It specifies CATSEGTSGRIEHFF.